These 20 T cell receptor beta chains were all obtained from the same sample, sequenced in a study of response to subunit inactivated influenza vaccine. TCRdb redid the calling of the RT-PCR reads with MiXCR, one entry per CDR3 protein. The sample yields fewer than 650,000 distinct CDR3 sequences, over 10% seen once. Sequenced material: PBMCs from blood, taken 40 to 50 days after vaccination. These receptors came from a man aged 45-65 years who received an inactivated influenza vaccine.

J is TRBJ2-1 and V is TRBV5-1; 10 bases fit TRBD1. The CDR3 is 16 amino acids. CDR1 and CDR2 from the germline V gene are SGHRS and YFSETQ. V was clipped by 0 bases and J by 3 bases; unmatched bases: 3. The CDR3: CASSLAGDRGYNEQFF. CDR3 coding DNA: TGCGCCAGCAGCTTGGCCGGGGACAGGGGCTACAATGAGCAGTTCTTC.

There are a few counts of this clonotype. The V and J genes are TRBV14 and TRBJ1-1; D ambiguous. The CDR3 consists of 13 residues. V dropped 1 base and J dropped 4 bases, with 7 bases sitting between them. The germline V gene has CDR1 SGHDN and CDR2 FVKESK. The CDR3 protein is CASSQVPGTEAFF. The CDR3, as DNA: TGTGCCAGCAGCCAAGTTCCGGGCACTGAAGCTTTCTTT.

The rearrangement links TRBV5-1 to TRBJ2-1; 11 nucleotides line up with TRBD2. The germline V gene encodes CDR1 SGHRS and CDR2 YFSETQ. Trimming at V came to 4 bases and at J to 6 bases, leaving 6 bases not matched to a gene. The CDR3 runs to 15 residues. The CDR3 region has the DNA TGCGCCAGCAGCCCCGGGACTAGCGGTCTCAATGAGCAGTTCTTC. It codes for CASSPGTSGLNEQFF.

The V call is TRBV5-4, the J call TRBJ1-6; D remains ambiguous. The CDR3 has 15 amino acids. With 0 bases removed from V and 8 bases from J, the gap between germline ends came to 12 bases. Per the germline V gene, CDR1 is SGHNT and CDR2 is YYREEE (reference sequence). For the CDR3, the DNA is TGTGCCAGCAGCTTGGGGCAGCAGCAGGATTCACCCCTCCACTTT. Amino acids: CASSLGQQQDSPLHF.

At least ten counts were recorded for this clonotype. This chain uses TRBV24-1 with TRBJ2-1; D unresolved. V was trimmed by 3 bases and J by 7 bases, leaving 12 bases between them. The CDR3 totals 14 residues. Per germline, CDR1 KGHDR and CDR2 SFDVKD. CDR3 amino acids: CATSDTPASNEQFF. The DNA for the CDR3 is TGTGCCACCAGTGATACGCCGGCGAGTAATGAGCAGTTCTTC.

This clonotype was counted at least ten times. This chain connects TRBV20-1 to TRBJ1-1; tentative D call: TRBD1 (5 bases). Germline lookup yields CDR1 DFQATT and CDR2 SNEGSKA (reference sequence). CDR3 size: 14 residues. Trimming left V 1 base short and J 0 bases short, with 9 bases between. CDR3 protein: CSARGGGMNTEAFF. The CDR3 DNA follows: TGCAGTGCTAGAGGCGGGGGGATGAACACTGAAGCTTTCTTT.

This clonotype turned up a few times. The genes are TRBV5-1 and TRBJ2-5, with 8 bases identical to TRBD2. The CDR3 sequence is 15 residues long. The V segment lost 1 base and the J segment 3 bases; nucleotides outside the gene matches: 5. CDR1 is SGHRS, CDR2 YFSETQ, per germline. In DNA form, the CDR3 reads TGCGCCAGCAGCTTGTCTCCGGGGGGGGAAGAGACCCAGTACTTC. Protein: CASSLSPGGEETQYF.

This clonotype occurred many times. CDR3 residues: CASSLGQGASDTQYF. Written as DNA, the CDR3 is TGTGCCAGCAGCTTGGGTCAGGGGGCATCGGATACGCAGTATTTT. J is TRBJ2-3 and V is TRBV5-6, with 8 bases that match TRBD1. Germline V CDR1 and CDR2: SGHDT, YYEEEE. V lost 0 bases, J lost 6 bases, and 6 bases stayed unmatched. CDR3 size: 15 residues.

This clonotype was detected only a few times. The chain recombines TRBV12-3 or TRBV12-4 with TRBJ1-3, with TRBD1 identical over 7 bases. The length of the CDR3 is 16 residues. V shed 0 bases and J 4 bases; nucleotides not matched to a gene: 6. CDR3 nucleotide sequence: TGTGCCAGCAGTTTAGCTGGAGGGGGCGCAGGAAACACCATATATTTT. As protein: CASSLAGGGAGNTIYF.

This clonotype was detected a few times. The chain employs TRBV5-1 and TRBJ2-3, with a possible D match to TRBD2 (5 bases). There are 13 residues in the CDR3. Germline-derived CDR1 and CDR2 are SGHRS and YFSETQ. The germline V and J ends were trimmed by 1 base and 6 bases, with 9 bases remaining between them. The CDR3 DNA reads as TGCGCCAGCAGCTTGCGACGAGGGGATACGCAGTATTTT. This codes for CASSLRRGDTQYF.

A few counts support this clonotype. The CDR3: CSAQDGAGTYEQYF. Here the CDR3 DNA reads TGCAGTGCTCAGGACGGAGCGGGAACCTACGAGCAGTACTTC. The chain recombines TRBV20-1 with TRBJ2-7; 7 nucleotides match TRBD2. Trimming took 5 bases from V and 2 from J; bases not matched to a gene: 9. The CDR3 contains 14 residues. Germline V lookup: CDR1 DFQATT, CDR2 SNEGSKA (reference sequence).

This clonotype was observed many times. The rearrangement joins TRBV7-9 to TRBJ2-1, with D uncertain. The CDR3 covers 15 residues. Trimming shortened V by 4 bases and J by 2 bases, and 12 bases separated the two germline ends. Germline V gene data show CDR1 as SEHNR and CDR2 as FQNEAQ (reference sequence). CDR3 residues: CASSYRAETYNEQFF. The CDR3 DNA reads as TGTGCCAGCAGCTACCGGGCCGAGACCTACAATGAGCAGTTCTTC.

This clonotype was picked up many times. The rearrangement uses TRBV24-1 and TRBJ2-3; 13 nucleotides agree with TRBD2. J lost 4 bases, V lost 2 bases, and 5 bases had no gene match. The CDR3 runs 17 residues. The germline V gene has CDR1 KGHDR and CDR2 SFDVKD. As DNA, the CDR3 is TGTGCCACCAGTGATTCCAGACTAGCGGGAGGAGCAGATACGCAGTATTTT. Translation gives CATSDSRLAGGADTQYF.

In its sample, this clonotype was seen a few times. V is TRBV7-2 and J is TRBJ2-1, with D uncertain. This CDR3 has 14 residues. Trimming removed 5 bases from V and 8 bases from J, with 16 bases in between. Per the germline V gene, CDR1 is SGHTA and CDR2 is FQGNSA. The CDR3 DNA reads TGTGCCAGCAGCCCTGGCGGTCTCTCACATGAGCAGTTCTTC. It specifies CASSPGGLSHEQFF.

This clonotype was seen a handful of times. The J gene is TRBJ2-1, the V gene TRBV12-3 or TRBV12-4; TRBD2 aligns across 11 bases. This CDR3 region has 15 residues. V was clipped by 6 bases and J by 7 bases; unmatched bases: 8. As DNA, the CDR3 is TGTGCCAGCAGCTCCCCGGGACTAGCGGCGAATGAGCAGTTCTTC. This sequence encodes CASSSPGLAANEQFF.

There are a few counts of this clonotype. This rearrangement joins TRBV7-2 to TRBJ2-5, with D uncertain. Germline lookup yields CDR1 SGHTA and CDR2 FQGNSA. The CDR3 spans 12 residues. V lost 5 bases to trimming and J lost 6 bases, with 10 bases between them. CDR3 DNA: TGTGCCAGCAGCCCCGATCCGCAGACCCAGTACTTC. Translated: CASSPDPQTQYF. The whole variable domain, remainder taken from reference TRBV7-2 and TRBJ2-5, is GAGVSQSPSNKVTEKGKDVELRCDPISGHTALYWYRQSLGQGLEFLIYFQGNSAPDKSGLPSDRFSAERTGGSVSTLTIQRTQQEDSAVYLCASSPDPQTQYFGPGTRLLVL.

In its sample, this clonotype was seen a few times. The V call is TRBV6-2 or TRBV6-3, the J call TRBJ2-6; D gene unclear. The CDR3 spans 13 residues. Germline CDR1 reads MNHEY; CDR2 reads SVGEGT. The V gene lost 6 bases and the J gene lost 2 bases, with 5 bases spanning the gap. The CDR3 nucleotides read TGTGCCAGCAGGAACCCTGGGGCCAACGTCCTGACTTTC. Amino acids: CASRNPGANVLTF.

In its sample, this clonotype was seen a few times. The V and J genes are TRBV6-2 or TRBV6-3 and TRBJ2-7; 8 bases agree with TRBD2. Germline CDR1 and CDR2: MNHEY and SVGEGT. J gave up 1 base and V 0 bases, and 5 bases lay outside the gene matches. The CDR3 length is 16 residues. CDR3 in amino acids: CASSYSNQRGSYEQYF. CDR3 DNA: TGTGCCAGCAGTTACTCGAACCAGCGGGGGTCCTACGAGCAGTACTTC.

The chain carries TRBV3-1 and TRBJ2-2, with D possibly being TRBD1 or TRBD2 (5 bases each). CDR3 length equals 16 residues. CDR1 and CDR2 from the germline V gene are LGHDT and YNNKEL (reference sequence). Between the trimmed V and J ends, which lost 7 bases and 1 base, there was a span of 16 bases. Written as DNA, the CDR3 is TGTGCCAGCAAACGGGTCACAGGACTGAACACCGGGGAGCTGTTTTTT. Translated, it gives CASKRVTGLNTGELFF. Drawing the rest from reference TRBV3-1 and TRBJ2-2, the complete variable domain is DTAVSQTPKYLVTQMGNDKSIKCEQNLGHDTMYWYKQDSKKFLKIMFSYNNKELIINETVPNRFSPKSPDKAHLNLHINSLELGDSAVYFCASKRVTGLNTGELFFGEGSRLTVL.

This clonotype has just a few counts. V is TRBV6-2 or TRBV6-3 and J is TRBJ2-5, with D possibly being TRBD1 (6 bases). Looked up from germline, CDR1 is MNHEY and CDR2 is SVGEGT. V was clipped by 7 bases and J by 5 bases, with 17 bases between them. This CDR3 has 14 amino acids. In nucleotides, the CDR3 is TGTGCCAGCACCTTGGGGGCGCATCGGGAGACCCAGTACTTC. This sequence encodes CASTLGAHRETQYF.